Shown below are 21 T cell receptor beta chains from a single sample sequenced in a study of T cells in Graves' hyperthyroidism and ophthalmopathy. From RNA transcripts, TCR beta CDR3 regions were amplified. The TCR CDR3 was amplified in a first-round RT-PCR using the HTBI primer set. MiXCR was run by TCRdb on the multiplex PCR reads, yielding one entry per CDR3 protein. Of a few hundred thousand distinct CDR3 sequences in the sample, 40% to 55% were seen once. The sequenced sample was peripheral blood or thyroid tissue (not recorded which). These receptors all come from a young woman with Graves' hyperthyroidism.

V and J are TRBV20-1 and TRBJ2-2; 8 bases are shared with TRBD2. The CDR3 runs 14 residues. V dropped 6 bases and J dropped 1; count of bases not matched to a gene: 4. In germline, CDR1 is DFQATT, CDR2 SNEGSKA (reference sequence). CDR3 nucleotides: TGCAGTGCCGGGAGGGAGGGGAACACCGGGGAGCTGTTTTTT. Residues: CSAGREGNTGELFF.

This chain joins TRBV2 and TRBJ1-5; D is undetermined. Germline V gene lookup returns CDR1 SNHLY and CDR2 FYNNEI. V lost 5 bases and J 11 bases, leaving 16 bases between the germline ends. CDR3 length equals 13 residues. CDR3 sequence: CASSYSSEKTQHF. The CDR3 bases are TGTGCCAGCAGTTACTCCTCAGAAAAGACCCAGCATTTT.

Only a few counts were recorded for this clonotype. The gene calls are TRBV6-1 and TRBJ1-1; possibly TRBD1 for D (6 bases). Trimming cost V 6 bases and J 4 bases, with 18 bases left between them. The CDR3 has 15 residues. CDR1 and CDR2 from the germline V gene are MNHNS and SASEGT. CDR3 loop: CASRADYGGPTEAFF. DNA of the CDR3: TGTGCCAGCAGAGCCGACTACGGGGGGCCCACTGAAGCTTTCTTT.

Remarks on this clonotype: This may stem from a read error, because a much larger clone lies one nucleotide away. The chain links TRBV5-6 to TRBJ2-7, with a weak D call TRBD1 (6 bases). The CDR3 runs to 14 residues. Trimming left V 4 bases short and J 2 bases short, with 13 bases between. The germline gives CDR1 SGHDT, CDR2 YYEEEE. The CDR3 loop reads CASSPGTLPYEQYF. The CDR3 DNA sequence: TGTGCCAGCAGCCCCGGGACACTACCCTACGAGCAGTACTTC.

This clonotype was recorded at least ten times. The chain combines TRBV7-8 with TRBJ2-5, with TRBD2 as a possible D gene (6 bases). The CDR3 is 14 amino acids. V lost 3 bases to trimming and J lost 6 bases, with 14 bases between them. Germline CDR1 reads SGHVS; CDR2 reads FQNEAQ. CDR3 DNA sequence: TGTGCCAGCAGCTTTAAAACGGGACTCCAGACCCAGTACTTC. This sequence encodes CASSFKTGLQTQYF. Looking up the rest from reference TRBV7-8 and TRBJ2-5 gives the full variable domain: GAGVSQSPRYKVAKRGQDVALRCDPISGHVSLFWYQQALGQGPEFLTYFQNEAQLDKSGLPSDRFFAERPEGSVSTLKIQRTQQEDSAVYLCASSFKTGLQTQYFGPGTRLLVL.

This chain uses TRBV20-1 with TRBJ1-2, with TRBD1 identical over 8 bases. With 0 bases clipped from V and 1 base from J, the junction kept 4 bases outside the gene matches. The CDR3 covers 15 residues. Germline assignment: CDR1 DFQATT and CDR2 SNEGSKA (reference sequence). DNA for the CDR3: TGCAGTGCTAGAGATTTACAGGGGGATAACTATGGCTACACCTTC. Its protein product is CSARDLQGDNYGYTF.

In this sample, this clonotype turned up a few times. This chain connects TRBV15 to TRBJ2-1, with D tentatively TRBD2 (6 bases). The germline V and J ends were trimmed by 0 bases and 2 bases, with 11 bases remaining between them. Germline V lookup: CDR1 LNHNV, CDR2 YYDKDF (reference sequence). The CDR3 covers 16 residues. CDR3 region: CATSRDPGDAYNEQFF. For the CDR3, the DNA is TGTGCCACCAGCAGAGATCCGGGAGATGCCTACAATGAGCAGTTCTTC.

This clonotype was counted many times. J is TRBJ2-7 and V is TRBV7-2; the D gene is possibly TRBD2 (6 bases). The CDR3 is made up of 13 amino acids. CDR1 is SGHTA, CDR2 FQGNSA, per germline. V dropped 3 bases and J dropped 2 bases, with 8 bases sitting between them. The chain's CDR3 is CASSFGGAYEQYF. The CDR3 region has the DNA TGTGCCAGCAGCTTCGGGGGAGCCTACGAGCAGTACTTC.

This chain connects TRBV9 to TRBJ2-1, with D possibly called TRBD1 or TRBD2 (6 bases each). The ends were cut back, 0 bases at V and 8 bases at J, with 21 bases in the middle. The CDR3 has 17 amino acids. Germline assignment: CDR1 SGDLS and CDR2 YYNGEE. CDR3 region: CASSVGPGASVPYEQFF. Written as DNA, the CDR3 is TGTGCCAGCAGCGTAGGGCCGGGGGCGTCAGTTCCCTATGAGCAGTTCTTC. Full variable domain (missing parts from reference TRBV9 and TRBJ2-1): DSGVTQTPKHLITATGQRVTLRCSPRSGDLSVYWYQQSLDQGLQFLIQYYNGEERAKGNILERFSAQQFPDLHSELNLSSLELGDSALYFCASSVGPGASVPYEQFFGPGTRLTVL.

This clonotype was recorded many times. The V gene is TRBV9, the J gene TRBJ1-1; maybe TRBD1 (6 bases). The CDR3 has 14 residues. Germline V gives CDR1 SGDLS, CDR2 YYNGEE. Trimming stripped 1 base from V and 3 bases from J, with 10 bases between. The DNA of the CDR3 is TGTGCCAGCAGCGTATCCAGGGGTGACACTGAAGCTTTCTTT. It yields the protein CASSVSRGDTEAFF.

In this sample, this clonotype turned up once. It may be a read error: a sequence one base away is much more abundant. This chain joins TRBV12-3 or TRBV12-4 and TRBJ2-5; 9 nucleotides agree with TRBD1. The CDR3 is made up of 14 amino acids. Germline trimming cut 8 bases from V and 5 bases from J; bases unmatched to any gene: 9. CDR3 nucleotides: TGTGCCAGCGGCATACAGGGGGCTGGGGAGACCCAGTACTTC. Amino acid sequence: CASGIQGAGETQYF.

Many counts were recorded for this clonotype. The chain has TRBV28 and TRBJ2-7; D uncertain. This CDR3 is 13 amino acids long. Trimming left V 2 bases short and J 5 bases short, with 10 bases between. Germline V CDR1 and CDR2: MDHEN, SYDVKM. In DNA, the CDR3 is TGTGCCAGCAGTTTAGGGCCCCGGGACGAGCAGTACTTC. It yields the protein CASSLGPRDEQYF.

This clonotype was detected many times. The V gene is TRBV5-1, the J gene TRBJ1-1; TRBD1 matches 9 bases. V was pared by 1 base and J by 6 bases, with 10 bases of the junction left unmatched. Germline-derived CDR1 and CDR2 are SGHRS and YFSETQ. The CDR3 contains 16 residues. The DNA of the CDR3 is TGCGCCAGCAGCTTGACTACAGGGGGCGATAATCCTGAAGCTTTCTTT. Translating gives CASSLTTGGDNPEAFF.

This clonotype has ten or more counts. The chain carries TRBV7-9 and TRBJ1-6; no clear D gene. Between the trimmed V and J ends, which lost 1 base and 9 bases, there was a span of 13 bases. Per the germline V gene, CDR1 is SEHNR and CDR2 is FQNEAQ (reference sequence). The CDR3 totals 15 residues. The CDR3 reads CASSLGSDGRSPLHF. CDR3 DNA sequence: TGTGCCAGCAGCTTAGGATCGGACGGGCGTTCACCCCTCCACTTT.

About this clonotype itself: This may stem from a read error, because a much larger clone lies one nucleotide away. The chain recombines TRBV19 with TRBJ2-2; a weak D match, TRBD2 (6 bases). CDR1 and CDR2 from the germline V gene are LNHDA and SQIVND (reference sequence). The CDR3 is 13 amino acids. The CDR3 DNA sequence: TGTGCCAGTAGTTCTCGGGAGACCGGGGGGCTGTTTTTT. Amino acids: CASSSRETGGLFF.

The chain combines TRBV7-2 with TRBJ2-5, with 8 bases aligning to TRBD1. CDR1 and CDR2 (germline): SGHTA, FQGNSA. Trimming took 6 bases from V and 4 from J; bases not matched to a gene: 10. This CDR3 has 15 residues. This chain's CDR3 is CASREGQVGGETQYF. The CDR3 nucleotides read TGTGCCAGCAGGGAGGGACAGGTTGGAGGAGAGACCCAGTACTTC.

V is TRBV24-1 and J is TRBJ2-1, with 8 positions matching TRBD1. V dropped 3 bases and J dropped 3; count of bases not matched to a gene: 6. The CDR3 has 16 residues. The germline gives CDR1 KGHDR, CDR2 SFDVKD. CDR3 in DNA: TGTGCCACCAGTGATAACGCCGGGACAGGCTACAATGAGCAGTTCTTC. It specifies CATSDNAGTGYNEQFF.

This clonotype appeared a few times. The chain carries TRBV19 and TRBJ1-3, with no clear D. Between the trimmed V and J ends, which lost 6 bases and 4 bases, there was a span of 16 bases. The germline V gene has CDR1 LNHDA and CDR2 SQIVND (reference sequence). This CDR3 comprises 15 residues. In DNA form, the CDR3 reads TGTGCCAGTAGCCTTATGGGAGGATCCGGAAACACCATATATTTT. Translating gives CASSLMGGSGNTIYF.

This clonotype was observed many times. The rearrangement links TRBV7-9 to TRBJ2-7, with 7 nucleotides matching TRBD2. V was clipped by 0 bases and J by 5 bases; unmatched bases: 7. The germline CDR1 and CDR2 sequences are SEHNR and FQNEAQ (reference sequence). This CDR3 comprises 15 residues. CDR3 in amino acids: CASSLAAGRENEQYF. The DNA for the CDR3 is TGTGCCAGCAGCTTAGCGGCAGGGAGGGAAAACGAGCAGTACTTC. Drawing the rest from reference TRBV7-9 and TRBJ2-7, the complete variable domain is DTGVSQNPRHKITKRGQNVTFRCDPISEHNRLYWYRQTLGQGPEFLTYFQNEAQLEKSRLLSDRFSAERPKGSFSTLEIQRTEQGDSAMYLCASSLAAGRENEQYFGPGTRLTVT.

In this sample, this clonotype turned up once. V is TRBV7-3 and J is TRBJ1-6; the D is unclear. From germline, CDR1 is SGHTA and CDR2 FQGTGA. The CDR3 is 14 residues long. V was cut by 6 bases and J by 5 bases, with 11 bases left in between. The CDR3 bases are TGTGCCAGCAGGAAGGACCGAAATAATTCACCCCTCCACTTT. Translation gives CASRKDRNNSPLHF.

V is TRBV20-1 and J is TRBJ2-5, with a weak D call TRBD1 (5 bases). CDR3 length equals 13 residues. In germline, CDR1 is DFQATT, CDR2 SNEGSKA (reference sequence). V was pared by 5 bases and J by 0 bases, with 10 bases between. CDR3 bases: TGCAGTGCTGGACATTCGTACCAAGAGACCCAGTACTTC. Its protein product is CSAGHSYQETQYF.